This TCR beta chain was found in a study of blood T cells in healthy people across ages (dated by TCRdb to between 2015 and 2017). Some background on the complete study: In model experiments, template switching captured roughly one uniquely barcoded TCR beta cDNA molecule for every two T cells. The study measured age-related changes in TCR beta repertoire diversity using deep sequencing normalized with unique cDNA molecular identifiers. The donors were split into four age groups: young (average about 15 years), middle-aged (39), aged (more than 60) and long-lived (under 90). The study analyzed two additional independent replicas of 1 million unique cDNA reads from the same blood draw for two donors, one aged 18 to 29 and one aged 80 or older. The investigation overall reported the following: Compared with the aged group, the long-lived group had more naive CD4+ T cells, fewer expanded clones and increased TCR diversity, suggesting age selection. Observed TCR beta diversity per million T cells fell roughly linearly with age, and a significant reduction was already apparent by age around 40. Bulk unsorted PBMC profiling prevented conclusive comparison of naive and antigen-experienced compartments. Total diversity estimates from one million sequenced T cells were considered lower bounds and underestimates. The CMV infection status of donors was not known, potentially confounding age-related changes in expanded clonotypes. A strong correlation was found between observed TCR beta diversity and the percentage of naive T cells measured by flow cytometry.

Points on this clonotype: Its antigen target is currently unknown. Base qualities are not recorded, but no much larger clone differs from it by a single base.

Systemically healthy Caucasian individuals from Russia, over 30 in total and aged about 6 to 90 years, were included as donors. Around 10 milliliters of peripheral blood were drawn from each donor into EDTA-treated Vacutainer tubes. Ficoll-Paque density-gradient centrifugation was used to isolate PBMCs, with at least 6.5 million obtained per sample. Trizol reagent was used to extract total RNA from the PBMCs, yielding at least 5.5 micrograms per sample. Naive CD45RAhigh/CD27high T cell percentages were measured by flow cytometry on a PBMC aliquot from every donor. Library construction relied on 5' RACE. Sequencing took place on an Illumina HiSeq 2500. A second roughly 7 to 11 cycle PCR used a sample-barcoded 5' primer and a J-beta primer mix. A template-switch 5' adaptor carrying 12 random nucleotides introduced a unique molecular identifier onto each TCR beta cDNA molecule. Each sample yielded at least 3 million CDR3-containing paired-end reads. The Mint cDNA synthesis kit, primed by a TRBC-specific oligonucleotide, was used to synthesize first-strand cDNA from all RNA. Following uracil-DNA glycosylase treatment, all cDNA underwent a first 18-cycle PCR with the universal primers M1SS and BC2_uni_R. The authors' analysis ran thus. Each sample was normalized by randomly selecting 1 million high-quality reads, each carrying a distinct molecular identifier. Instead of being binned into consensus sequences, reads that shared molecular identifiers were thrown out. MiTCR, set to a Q25 quality threshold and the strictest error-elimination algorithm, was used for CDR3 identification, clonotype clustering and error correction. A nonparametric unseen species model using Euler transformation provided a lower-bound estimate of total TCR beta diversity. The public reads were quality trimmed at Q25 with fastp and then assembled into clones with MiXCR by TCRdb, keeping productive beta chains. Entries that share a CDR3 protein sequence are merged under the most common genes and DNA. TCRdb, not the original authors, processed these V and J calls. The sample contains approximately 800,000 distinct CDR3 sequences, 20% to 30% of them found a single time. The top ten clones comprise approximately 2.9% of the sample.

There are 14 amino acids in the CDR3, from cysteine to phenylalanine inclusive. Only the CDR3 DNA stays, 42 bases, in frame from base 1. Reading the germline V gene gives CDR1 ENHRY and CDR2 SYGVKD. Relative to germline, V is missing 11 bases and J is missing 3 bases, with 6 bases of the junction outside any gene match. Separately, the same data were catalogued under a study of T cells of mothers and their children. As the second paper documents: Nine systemically healthy Caucasian individuals served as donors, namely three mothers together with their six children. cDNA synthesis consumed the entire amount of extracted RNA, loaded at around 1.5 ug RNA in each 15 ul reaction. In the second PCR, sample barcodes and 2-4 random nucleotides were introduced via the M1S primer. Each mother yielded over 10 million TCR beta CDR3 reads and each child 2.5 million to 3 million reads. Thymic selection similarly shapes TCR recombination output in related and unrelated pairs, with minor effect from inherited differences. Related mother-child pairs always showed normalized repertoire overlap that was slightly higher than in unrelated mother-child pairs, though the difference was never significant. Persistent microchimeric T cell clones were not detected, at a sensitivity of roughly 100 clones per million clonotypes. Deep NGS was used in the study to compare the TCR beta repertoires of mothers and children and to look for features that separate related mother-child pairs from unrelated individuals. Mothers averaged around 40 +/- 4 years of age and children averaged about 10 +/- 4 years. After adapter ligation with NEBNext reagents, the libraries were sequenced on Illumina HiSeq 2000 with 100+100 nt paired-end reads. To prevent cross-contamination, the mother and child libraries were prepared one month apart and sequenced in separate runs. Each donor had between 500,000 and 2,000,000 distinct TCR beta clonotypes identified. Naive TCR beta clonotypes were estimated from low-frequency clonotypes matched to each donor's FACS-determined naive share, without sorting.

This clonotype was sampled from a boy between 10 and 17 years old in good health. Sequenced: blood. The chain employs TRBV10-3 and TRBJ1-5; TRBD1 fits 11 bases in the junction. The sequence in DNA is TGTGCCGTATGGACAGGGGGCGACAATCAGCCCCAGCATTTT. Its product reads: CAVWTGGDNQPQHF.